One TCR beta chain is described in this entry. What it recognizes is unknown. This specimen comes from a study of cytomegalovirus exposure and HLA in healthy donors. In the study overall: The 120 or so validation repertoires used a platform that matched the one used for the roughly 650 first-cohort repertoires, as a later analysis reported. Study observations and caveats: TCR clusters originating in the first cohort tended to co-occur in the 120 validation repertoires, according to a later analysis. Through in vitro validation, a few CMV-associated chains were shown to be specific for CMV antigens.

TCRdb keeps only in-frame clones here, not all; method: immunoSEQ multiplex PCR. The sample consists of about 330,000 clones, just over 85% of them appearing once. Among the 120 or so subjects of the validation cohort, separate from the roughly 730-subject first cohort, were the donors. CDR1 MNHEY and CDR2 SVGAGI come from the germline V gene. CDR3 length equals 13 residues. Deletions cut 5 bases from V and 5 bases from J, with 10 bases between. Sample: PBMCs. The chain employs TRBV6-5 and TRBJ1-5; D might be TRBD1 (6 bases). The sequence was obtained from a woman aged 18-30 years in good health and CMV-seronegative. The CDR3 reads CASSGHRDQPQHF. DNA of the CDR3: TGTGCCAGCAGTGGACACAGGGATCAGCCCCAGCATTTT.